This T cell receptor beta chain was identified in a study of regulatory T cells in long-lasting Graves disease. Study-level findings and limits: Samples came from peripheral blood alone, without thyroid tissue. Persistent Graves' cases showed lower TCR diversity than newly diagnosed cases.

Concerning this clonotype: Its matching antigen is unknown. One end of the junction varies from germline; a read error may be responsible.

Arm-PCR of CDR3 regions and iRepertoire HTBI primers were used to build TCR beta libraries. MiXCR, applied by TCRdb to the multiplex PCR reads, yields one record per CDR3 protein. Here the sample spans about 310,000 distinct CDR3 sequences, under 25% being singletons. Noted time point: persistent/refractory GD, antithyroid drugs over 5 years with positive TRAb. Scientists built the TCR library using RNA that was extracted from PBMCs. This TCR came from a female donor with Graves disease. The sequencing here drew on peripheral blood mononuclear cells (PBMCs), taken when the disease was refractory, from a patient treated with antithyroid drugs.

In DNA, the CDR3 is TGTGCCGGCAGTCAATATGTAGGGCAGGGAACCAGCGAGCAGTACTTC. Protein sequence: CAGSQYVGQGTSEQYF. The genes are TRBV27 and TRBJ2-7; weak D call: TRBD1 (5 bases). Germline CDR1 is MNHEY and CDR2 is SMNVEV (reference sequence). The CDR3 extends over 16 amino acids.